These 28 T cell receptor beta chains originate from one sample sequenced in a study of cytomegalovirus exposure and HLA in healthy donors. Researchers ran the PCR with 60 Vbeta and 13 Jbeta primers. The table came from immunoSEQ multiplex PCR; TCRdb's copy has only in-frame clones and leaves some out. In the table there are 90,000 to 120,000 clones, 60% to 80% of which are singletons. Source material: PBMCs. All receptors derive from a man aged 18 to 29 in good health and CMV-seronegative.

With regard to this clone: Other DNA sequences within the sample encode an identical CDR3. V and J are TRBV2 and TRBJ1-1; 7 bases fit TRBD1. CDR1 is SNHLY and CDR2 is FYNNEI in the germline V gene. This CDR3 contains 14 residues. V was pared by 4 bases and J by 5 bases, with 7 bases of the junction left unmatched. CDR3 residues: CASSGDRVRTEAFF. In DNA, the CDR3 is TGTGCCAGCAGTGGAGACAGGGTGAGAACTGAAGCTTTCTTT.

The V gene is TRBV6-5, the J gene TRBJ1-6; possibly TRBD1 for D (6 bases). This CDR3 has 14 residues. V was pared by 0 bases and J by 6 bases, with 6 bases between. Per the germline V gene, CDR1 is MNHEY and CDR2 is SVGAGI. CDR3 nucleotides: TGTGCCAGCAGTTACTCCAGGGGTAATTCACCCCTCCACTTT. Encoded protein: CASSYSRGNSPLHF.

This sequence joins TRBV7-2 and TRBJ2-1; D is undetermined. V dropped 3 bases and J dropped 4 bases, with 10 bases sitting between them. CDR3 length: 14 amino acids. Germline-derived CDR1 and CDR2 are SGHTA and FQGNSA. For the CDR3, the DNA is TGTGCCAGCAGCTTTAACTATGGGTACAATGAGCAGTTCTTC. Translation: CASSFNYGYNEQFF.

J is TRBJ2-2 and V is TRBV6-6; D is possibly TRBD2 (5 bases). CDR1 is MNHNY and CDR2 is SVGAGI in the germline V gene (reference sequence). Trimming took 5 bases from V and 4 from J, leaving 14 bases between them. The CDR3 has 15 residues. CDR3 sequence: CASSQAGETTGELFF. CDR3 nucleotide sequence: TGTGCCAGCAGTCAGGCCGGGGAGACCACCGGGGAGCTGTTTTTT.

This clone was found a few times. The V call is TRBV6-4, the J call TRBJ2-3; maybe TRBD1 (5 bases). Germline V CDR1 and CDR2: MRHNA, SNTAGT. The CDR3 spans 15 residues. V lost 6 bases and J lost 0, with 13 bases in between. The CDR3 sequence is CASSPTASSTDTQYF. The CDR3 coding sequence is TGTGCCAGCAGCCCGACAGCCTCTAGCACAGATACGCAGTATTTT.

The chain recombines TRBV10-1 with TRBJ2-2; 13 bases fit TRBD2. V trimming: 5 bases; J trimming: 2 bases; junction bases outside the gene matches: 5. Germline CDR1 and CDR2: WNHNN and SYGVQD (reference sequence). There are 17 residues in the CDR3. In nucleotides, the CDR3 is TGCGCCAGCAGTCCGCCGGGACTAGCGGGAAACACCGGGGAGCTGTTTTTT. It is translated as CASSPPGLAGNTGELFF.

This clone showed up just a few times. The rearrangement joins TRBV4-2 to TRBJ1-4, with D unresolved. Germline CDR1 is LGHNA and CDR2 is YNFKEQ. The CDR3 contains 16 residues. Trimming shortened V by 0 bases and J by 3 bases, and 11 bases separated the two germline ends. The CDR3 region has the DNA TGTGCCAGCAGCCAAGATCTAGCGGAGGCTAATGAAAAACTGTTTTTT. It codes for CASSQDLAEANEKLFF.

This clone was detected a few times. This chain links TRBV14 with TRBJ2-1; 8 bases are a match to TRBD1. This CDR3 has 15 residues. Germline CDR1 is SGHDN and CDR2 is FVKESK. V lost 10 bases to trimming and J lost 6 bases; unmatched junction nucleotides: 14. The CDR3, as DNA: TGTGCCACCCAGCCGACGGGACAGGTAGTCAATGAGCAGTTCTTC. Encoded protein: CATQPTGQVVNEQFF.

The rearrangement joins TRBV23-1 to TRBJ1-5; 8 bases agree with TRBD1. TRBV23-1 is annotated as an ORF whose role is uncertain. V shed 5 bases and J 2 bases; nucleotides not matched to a gene: 8. CDR3 length: 16 residues. The CDR3 sequence is CASSVGDRSGNQPQHF. The CDR3, as DNA: TGCGCCAGCAGTGTCGGGGACAGGTCGGGCAATCAGCCCCAGCATTTT.

In regard to this clone: Other DNA sequences of this sample code for an identical CDR3. The CDR3 sequence is CASSKDRVYGYTF. The CDR3 DNA sequence: TGTGCCAGCAGCAAGGACAGGGTCTATGGCTACACCTTC. The chain employs TRBV6-5 and TRBJ1-2, with 8 bases fitting TRBD1. Germline V gene data show CDR1 as MNHEY and CDR2 as SVGAGI. V lost 6 bases to trimming and J lost 4 bases; unmatched junction nucleotides: 4. This CDR3 contains 13 residues.

The chain recombines TRBV5-1 with TRBJ2-5; 8 nucleotides match TRBD1. V lost 0 bases, J lost 5 bases, and 6 bases stayed unmatched. This CDR3 has 15 residues. Germline V gene sequence: CDR1 SGHRS, CDR2 YFSETQ. CDR3 amino acids: CASSLDQGALETQYF. DNA for the CDR3: TGCGCCAGCAGCTTGGACCAGGGGGCGTTGGAGACCCAGTACTTC.

The gene calls are TRBV28 and TRBJ2-2; D gene uncertain. Trimming took off 3 bases at V and 2 bases at J, with 4 bases between the two ends. Germline CDR1 is MDHEN and CDR2 is SYDVKM. This CDR3 spans 13 amino acids. The CDR3 bases are TGTGCCAGCAGTTTTACAAACACCGGGGAGCTGTTTTTT. Translating gives CASSFTNTGELFF. The full variable domain, rest sourced from reference TRBV28 and TRBJ2-2, is DVKVTQSSRYLVKRTGEKVFLECVQDMDHENMFWYRQDPGLGLRLIYFSYDVKMKEKGDIPEGYSVSREKKERFSLILESASTNQTSMYLCASSFTNTGELFFGEGSRLTVL.

The count of this clone is one. The rearrangement joins TRBV28 to TRBJ2-3, with TRBD1 identical over 8 bases. J lost 6 bases, V lost 6 bases, and 17 bases had no gene match. Per germline, CDR1 MDHEN and CDR2 SYDVKM. CDR3 length: 17 residues. The CDR3 loop reads CASRGDRRLLGEDTQYF. CDR3 DNA: TGTGCCAGCAGGGGGGACAGGAGGCTCCTAGGCGAGGATACGCAGTATTTT.

This clone was seen a single time. The gene calls are TRBV6-1 and TRBJ1-1; the D gene is possibly TRBD1 (5 bases). Trimming left V 2 bases short and J 1 base short, with 8 bases between. This CDR3 is 14 amino acids long. In germline, CDR1 is MNHNS, CDR2 SASEGT. The CDR3: CASSELRGNTEAFF. The CDR3 DNA reads as TGTGCCAGCAGTGAACTTAGGGGGAACACTGAAGCTTTCTTT.

The rearrangement links TRBV2 to TRBJ2-5; D is ambiguous. Germline CDR1 reads SNHLY; CDR2 reads FYNNEI. Trimming removed 8 bases from V and 5 bases from J, with 6 bases in between. The CDR3 runs to 10 residues. The CDR3 loop reads CASAQETQYF. Written as DNA, the CDR3 is TGTGCCAGCGCACAGGAGACCCAGTACTTC. Full variable domain (outside the CDR3, taken from reference TRBV2 and TRBJ2-5): EPEVTQTPSHQVTQMGQEVILRCVPISNHLYFYWYRQILGQKVEFLVSFYNNEISEKSEIFDDQFSVERPDGSNFTLKIRSTKLEDSAMYFCASAQETQYFGPGTRLLVL.

The J gene is TRBJ2-5, the V gene TRBV5-4, with D possibly TRBD2 on 7 matching bases. V lost 0 bases and J 5 bases, leaving 14 bases between the germline ends. CDR1 and CDR2 from the germline V gene are SGHNT and YYREEE (reference sequence). The CDR3 is 15 amino acids. The CDR3 loop is CASSLATGGPETQYF. Written as DNA, the CDR3 is TGTGCCAGCAGCTTGGCCACGGGGGGCCCGGAGACCCAGTACTTC.

This rearrangement joins TRBV9 to TRBJ2-1, with 11 positions matching TRBD2. V lost 0 bases and J lost 5; bases outside the gene matches: 4. The length of the CDR3 is 16 residues. Germline CDR1 and CDR2: SGDLS and YYNGEE. For the CDR3, the DNA is TGTGCCAGCAGCGTAGACCCTAGCGGGGGGAACAATGAGCAGTTCTTC. It codes for CASSVDPSGGNNEQFF.

In its sample, this clone was seen once. V is TRBV9 and J is TRBJ1-2; 7 nucleotides agree with TRBD1. The CDR3 loop spans 15 amino acids. V trimming: 1 base; J trimming: 7 bases; junction bases outside the gene matches: 10. Per the germline V gene, CDR1 is SGDLS and CDR2 is YYNGEE. The CDR3 nucleotides read TGTGCCAGCAGCGTACGGGACAGACGATCAGGTGGCTACACCTTC. Translating it yields CASSVRDRRSGGYTF.

CDR3 protein: CASSVGGVPQTQYF. CDR3 in DNA: TGTGCCAGCAGCGTTGGCGGGGTCCCGCAGACCCAGTACTTC. J is TRBJ2-5 and V is TRBV9; D is perhaps TRBD2 (6 bases). V lost 2 bases to trimming and J lost 6 bases, with 14 bases between them. Looked up from germline, CDR1 is SGDLS and CDR2 is YYNGEE. The CDR3 has 14 residues.

The chain recombines TRBV18 with TRBJ1-2, with TRBD1 identical over 7 bases. Losses at the gene ends were 4 bases for V and 8 bases for J; bases not matched to a gene: 13. Germline V CDR1 and CDR2: KGHSH, LQKENI. The CDR3 runs 15 residues. DNA of the CDR3: TGTGCCAGCTCACGCGCGATGGGGCAGGGGGACGGCTACACCTTC. Translated: CASSRAMGQGDGYTF.

This clone was counted a single time. This chain links TRBV27 with TRBJ2-1; 13 bases are a match to TRBD2. CDR1 is MNHEY, CDR2 SMNVEV, per germline (reference sequence). V lost 7 bases, J lost 9 bases, and 3 bases stayed unmatched. The CDR3 runs to 13 residues. The CDR3 DNA is TGTGCCAGCAAGACTAGCGGGGGGCGTGAGCAGTTCTTC. This sequence encodes CASKTSGGREQFF.

The chain links TRBV10-3 to TRBJ2-1; no definite D call. Trimming pared 5 bases from V and 0 bases from J, leaving 14 bases between. The CDR3 covers 16 residues. Germline V lookup: CDR1 ENHRY, CDR2 SYGVKD. The CDR3 region has the DNA TGTGCCATCAGTAGTTCTCGAGAAACCTCCTACAATGAGCAGTTCTTC. Protein sequence: CAISSSRETSYNEQFF.

In this sample, this clone turned up a few times. CDR3: CATEDGGNRDYGYTF. The CDR3 DNA reads TGTGCCACGGAAGACGGGGGGAACAGGGACTATGGCTACACCTTC. The rearrangement joins TRBV10-3 to TRBJ1-2, with a weak D call TRBD1 (6 bases). Trimming removed 10 bases at V and 3 bases at J, with 21 bases between. The CDR3 totals 15 residues. Germline CDR1 is ENHRY and CDR2 is SYGVKD.

The chain employs TRBV2 and TRBJ1-1, with TRBD1 matching over 8 bases. CDR1 and CDR2 from the germline V gene are SNHLY and FYNNEI. V lost 7 bases to trimming and J lost 11 bases; unmatched junction nucleotides: 9. The CDR3 is made up of 12 amino acids. The CDR3 DNA is TGTGCCAGCATCGGGACAGGTAGGGGGGCTTTCTTT. It codes for CASIGTGRGAFF.

In its sample, this clone was seen once. V is TRBV19 and J is TRBJ1-2; D not resolved. Germline lookup yields CDR1 LNHDA and CDR2 SQIVND (reference sequence). The CDR3 spans 13 residues. V was trimmed by 7 bases and J by 1 base, leaving 10 bases between them. The CDR3 loop reads CASTLIHNYGYTF. The CDR3 nucleotides read TGTGCCAGTACCCTCATACATAACTATGGCTACACCTTC.

This clone showed up just a few times. V and J are TRBV11-1 and TRBJ2-7, with 10 nucleotides matching TRBD1. The V segment lost 4 bases and the J segment 4 bases; nucleotides outside the gene matches: 7. The V gene's germline CDR1 is SGHAT and CDR2 FQDESV (reference sequence). The CDR3 has 15 amino acids. The CDR3 DNA follows: TGTGCCAGCAGCTCAACCCGGACAGGGGGTTACGAGCAGTACTTC. Translating gives CASSSTRTGGYEQYF.

The rearrangement links TRBV7-9 to TRBJ1-1, with D perhaps matching TRBD1 (6 bases). From germline, CDR1 is SEHNR and CDR2 FQNEAQ (reference sequence). V was clipped by 8 bases and J by 6 bases, with 16 bases between them. This CDR3 region has 13 residues. The chain's CDR3 is CASGRGALAEAFF. DNA for the CDR3: TGTGCCAGCGGTCGGGGGGCGTTGGCTGAAGCTTTCTTT.

This clone showed up just once. The chain is built from TRBV6-1 and TRBJ2-1, with a possible D match to TRBD1 (6 bases). This CDR3 is 12 amino acids long. V lost 5 bases and J lost 8, with 10 bases in between. Germline V gene sequence: CDR1 MNHNS, CDR2 SASEGT. The DNA of the CDR3 is TGTGCCAGCAGTTCACAGGGAGATGAGCAGTTCTTC. It codes for CASSSQGDEQFF.